This T cell receptor (beta chain) came from a study of blood T cell repertoires in COVID-19. Study-wide context: Sample material is recorded as cDNA or gDNA derived from T cells, B-cell-depleted T cells, or PBMCs.

Repertoires were generated with immunoSEQ multiplex PCR, while TCRdb's copy carries only in-frame clones and drops some. The table records over 200,000 clones, roughly nine tenths of them present only once. Trimming took off 6 bases at V and 0 bases at J, with 5 bases between the two ends. The CDR3 is 12 amino acids. CDR1 and CDR2 from the germline V gene are MNHEY and SVGAGI. This TCR was recovered from a middle-aged man who had recovered from COVID-19. V is TRBV6-5 and J is TRBJ1-2; D is perhaps TRBD1 (5 bases). The source material was peripheral blood. The CDR3 bases are TGTGCCAGCAGCAGGGCTAACTATGGCTACACCTTC. Amino acids: CASSRANYGYTF.